What follows are 14 T cell receptor beta chains derived from one specimen sequenced in a study of untreated major depressive disorder. Method: immunoSEQ multiplex PCR; TCRdb's copy keeps in-frame clones and lacks some. The repertoire consists of about 20,000 clones, with around 87% occurring once and the leading ten covering 5.1%. Sequenced input: CD4+ T cells from PBMCs. The receptors were sampled from a woman in her twenties or thirties in good health.

This chain links TRBV7-2 with TRBJ2-7; unclear D gene. There are 11 residues in the CDR3. V gave up 5 bases and J gave up 2 bases, with 4 bases separating them. Germline V lookup: CDR1 SGHTA, CDR2 FQGNSA. The CDR3 nucleotides are TGTGCCAGCAGCCGAGCCTACGAGCAGTACTTC. Its protein is CASSRAYEQYF.

The chain couples TRBV6-5 to TRBJ1-1; D possibly corresponds to TRBD1 (6 bases). This CDR3 region has 15 residues. V was clipped by 7 bases and J by 0 bases, with 15 bases between them. The germline V gene encodes CDR1 MNHEY and CDR2 SVGAGI. CDR3 sequence: CASILHRDMNTEAFF. CDR3 sequence (DNA): TGTGCCAGCATCCTTCACAGGGACATGAACACTGAAGCTTTCTTT.

The J gene is TRBJ2-3, the V gene TRBV10-3, with 7 nucleotides matching TRBD2. Trimming took 10 bases from V and 5 from J; bases not matched to a gene: 9. The CDR3 contains 13 residues. Germline CDR1 reads ENHRY; CDR2 reads SYGVKD. The DNA for the CDR3 is TGTGCCACCGGAGGGAGGGGCTTAGATACGCAGTATTTT. Its protein is CATGGRGLDTQYF.

This clone has a handful of counts. The CDR3, as DNA: TGTGCCTGGAGTGTTCTAAGGGCGGGATTGAACACTGAAGCTTTCTTT. Residues: CAWSVLRAGLNTEAFF. This chain links TRBV30 with TRBJ1-1; D uncertain. Trimming shortened V by 0 bases and J by 0 bases, and 14 bases separated the two germline ends. Germline CDR1 GTSNPN, CDR2 SVGIG (reference sequence). The CDR3 extends over 16 amino acids.

This clone was detected once. The rearrangement joins TRBV4-3 to TRBJ2-7; no firm D call. CDR3 length: 14 residues. Germline assignment: CDR1 LGHNA and CDR2 YSLEER. The ends were cut back, 0 bases at V and 6 bases at J, with 12 bases in the middle. In DNA, the CDR3 is TGCGCCAGCAGCCAAGAGTATAGGTACGGCGAGCAGTACTTC. Amino acids: CASSQEYRYGEQYF.

CDR3: CASRRNRGPLYGYTF. CDR3 nucleotides: TGTGCCAGTAGGCGGAACAGGGGGCCGCTCTATGGCTACACCTTC. The chain has TRBV19 and TRBJ1-2; 9 bases are shared with TRBD1. The V and J ends lost 6 bases and 4 bases, in that order; junction bases with no gene match: 9. The CDR3 has 15 amino acids. The V gene's germline CDR1 is LNHDA and CDR2 SQIVND (reference sequence).

This clone was seen only once. The V gene is TRBV27, the J gene TRBJ2-7, with 8 bases fitting TRBD2. The junction had 7 bases not matched to a gene; V was cut back by 3 bases and J by 3 bases. Germline values: CDR1 MNHEY, CDR2 SMNVEV (reference sequence). This CDR3 is built from 15 residues. The CDR3 region is CASSLGRRGVYEQYF. Written as DNA, the CDR3 is TGTGCCAGCAGTTTGGGTAGGCGGGGGGTCTACGAGCAGTACTTC.

J is TRBJ2-1 and V is TRBV19; 11 bases fit TRBD2. Unmatched junction bases numbered 2, after V lost 1 base and J lost 15 bases. This CDR3 has 12 residues. Per the germline V gene, CDR1 is LNHDA and CDR2 is SQIVND (reference sequence). CDR3 sequence: CASSIGTSGSFF. Written as DNA, the CDR3 is TGTGCCAGTAGTATAGGGACTAGCGGGTCGTTCTTC.

The chain joins TRBV9 to TRBJ2-2; D is unresolved. Germline CDR1 reads SGDLS; CDR2 reads YYNGEE. CDR3 size: 13 residues. The germline V and J ends were trimmed by 0 bases and 5 bases, with 5 bases remaining between them. The CDR3 DNA reads TGTGCCAGCAGCGTAGTCCAAACCGGGGAGCTGTTTTTT. Its translation: CASSVVQTGELFF. Supplemented by reference TRBV9 and TRBJ2-2, the full variable domain reads DSGVTQTPKHLITATGQRVTLRCSPRSGDLSVYWYQQSLDQGLQFLIQYYNGEERAKGNILERFSAQQFPDLHSELNLSSLELGDSALYFCASSVVQTGELFFGEGSRLTVL.

This clone was counted a single time. The J gene is TRBJ2-3, the V gene TRBV28; D could derive from TRBD1 or TRBD2 (5 bases each). Germline V gene lookup returns CDR1 MDHEN and CDR2 SYDVKM. Deletions cut 5 bases from V and 0 bases from J, with 12 bases between. The CDR3 runs to 15 residues. CDR3 sequence: CASSGGFRSTDTQYF. The CDR3, as DNA: TGTGCCAGCAGTGGGGGATTTCGCAGCACAGATACGCAGTATTTT.

The chain carries TRBV10-3 and TRBJ2-7; possible D gene TRBD2, 7 bases. This CDR3 spans 16 amino acids. Trimming pared 0 bases from V and 3 bases from J, leaving 15 bases between. CDR1 is ENHRY, CDR2 SYGVKD, per germline. For the CDR3, the DNA is TGTGCCATCAGTGAGTCCGGAATAGGGGGGGGCTACGAGCAGTACTTC. Translated: CAISESGIGGGYEQYF.

This clone has just a few counts. V and J are TRBV19 and TRBJ1-1; 7 positions match TRBD1. The CDR3 sequence is 17 residues long. Looked up from germline, CDR1 is LNHDA and CDR2 is SQIVND (reference sequence). J gave up 0 bases and V 3 bases, and 10 bases lay outside the gene matches. This CDR3 reads CASSMPTGQWLNTEAFF. CDR3 coding DNA: TGTGCCAGTAGTATGCCAACGGGACAGTGGTTGAACACTGAAGCTTTCTTT.

This clone was detected only once. The CDR3: CASSLDRVGNSPLHF. The DNA for the CDR3 is TGTGCCAGCAGCTTAGACAGGGTGGGGAATTCACCCCTCCACTTT. The gene calls are TRBV7-3 and TRBJ1-6; 7 bases are shared with TRBD1. CDR1 is SGHTA and CDR2 is FQGTGA in the germline V gene. With 2 bases clipped from V and 7 bases from J, the junction kept 5 bases outside the gene matches. The CDR3 length is 15 residues.

This clone was seen just once. The chain combines TRBV28 with TRBJ2-7, with D possibly being TRBD1 (6 bases). This CDR3 is built from 15 residues. With 1 base removed from V and 5 bases from J, the gap between germline ends came to 15 bases. Germline CDR1 and CDR2: MDHEN and SYDVKM. The CDR3 is CASSLLAGVIDEQYF. CDR3 in DNA: TGTGCCAGCAGTTTATTGGCAGGGGTTATCGACGAGCAGTACTTC. The full variable domain, with the rest looked up from reference TRBV28 and TRBJ2-7, is DVKVTQSSRYLVKRTGEKVFLECVQDMDHENMFWYRQDPGLGLRLIYFSYDVKMKEKGDIPEGYSVSREKKERFSLILESASTNQTSMYLCASSLLAGVIDEQYFGPGTRLTVT.